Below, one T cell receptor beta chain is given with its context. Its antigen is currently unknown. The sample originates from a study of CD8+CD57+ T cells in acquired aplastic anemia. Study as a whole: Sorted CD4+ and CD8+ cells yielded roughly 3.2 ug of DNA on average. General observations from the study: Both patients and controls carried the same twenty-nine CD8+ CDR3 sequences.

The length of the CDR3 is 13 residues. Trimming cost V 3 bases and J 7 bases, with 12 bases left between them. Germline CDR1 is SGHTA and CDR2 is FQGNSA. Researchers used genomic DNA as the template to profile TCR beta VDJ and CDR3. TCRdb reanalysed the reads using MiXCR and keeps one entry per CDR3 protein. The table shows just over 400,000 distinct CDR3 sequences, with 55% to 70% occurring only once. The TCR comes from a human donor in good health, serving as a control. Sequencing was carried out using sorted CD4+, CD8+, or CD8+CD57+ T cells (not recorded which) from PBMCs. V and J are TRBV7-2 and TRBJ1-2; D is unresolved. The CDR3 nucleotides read TGTGCCAGCAGCTTCGGCTTTAGCGGTGGCTACACCTTC. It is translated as CASSFGFSGGYTF.